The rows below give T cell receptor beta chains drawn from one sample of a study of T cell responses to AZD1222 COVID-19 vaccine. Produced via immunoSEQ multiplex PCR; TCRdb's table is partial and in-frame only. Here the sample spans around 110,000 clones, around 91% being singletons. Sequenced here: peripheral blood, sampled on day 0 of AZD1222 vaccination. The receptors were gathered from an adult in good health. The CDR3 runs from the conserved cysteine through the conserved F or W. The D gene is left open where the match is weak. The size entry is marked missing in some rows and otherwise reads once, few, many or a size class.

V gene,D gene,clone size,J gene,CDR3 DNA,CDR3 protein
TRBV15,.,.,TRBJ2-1,TGTGCCACCAGCTTCCGGGGGGCCCTGTTCAATGAGCAGTTCTTC,CATSFRGALFNEQFF
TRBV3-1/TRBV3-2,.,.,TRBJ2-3,TGTGCCAGCAGCCAAGGGACCGCAGATACGCAGTATTTT,CASSQGTADTQYF
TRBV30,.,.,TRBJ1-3,TGTGCCTGGGGGGGTCCTACCTTATCTGGAAACACCATATATTTT,CAWGGPTLSGNTIYF
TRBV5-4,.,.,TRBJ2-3,TGTGCCAGCAGCCTGGCCCCCGCCGGCACAGATACGCAGTATTTT,CASSLAPAGTDTQYF
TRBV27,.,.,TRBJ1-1,TGTGCCAGCAGGATACAGGGGAACACTGAAGCTTTCTTT,CASRIQGNTEAFF
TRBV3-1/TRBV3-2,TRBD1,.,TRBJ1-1,TGTGCCAGCAGCCAAGATTGGCAGGGGGGCGTTGGAGCTTTCTTT,CASSQDWQGGVGAFF
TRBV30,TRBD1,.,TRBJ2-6,TGTGCCTGGTCCGGACAGGGTTCCTTAAGTGGGGCCAACGTCCTGACTTTC,CAWSGQGSLSGANVLTF
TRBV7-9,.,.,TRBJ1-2,TGTGCCAGCAGCCGAGGGTATGGCTACACCTTC,CASSRGYGYTF
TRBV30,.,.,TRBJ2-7,TGTGCCTGGAGTGGGGGGACCTACGAGCAGTACTTC,CAWSGGTYEQYF
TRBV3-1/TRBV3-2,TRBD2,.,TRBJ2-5,TGTGCCAGCAGCCATTTAGCGGGGGGTACGGAGACCCAGTACTTC,CASSHLAGGTETQYF
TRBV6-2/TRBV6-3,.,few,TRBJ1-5,TGTGCCAGCAGCCGTCCCCCAGGGGTGAGCAATCAGCCCCAGCATTTT,CASSRPPGVSNQPQHF
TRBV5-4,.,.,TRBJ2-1,TGTGCCAGCAGCTTGGCCAGCGGACAAAAGCAGTTCTTC,CASSLASGQKQFF
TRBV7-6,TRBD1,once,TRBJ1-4,TGTGCCAGCAGCTTACAGACAGGGGGCTTTGAAAAACTGTTTTTT,CASSLQTGGFEKLFF
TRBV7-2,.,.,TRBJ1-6,TGTGCCAGCAGCTTCCGAAATTCACCCCTCCACTTT,CASSFRNSPLHF
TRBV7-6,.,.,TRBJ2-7,TGTGCCAGCAGCTTGACAAATCTCCACGAGCAGTACTTC,CASSLTNLHEQYF
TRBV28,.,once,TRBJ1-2,TGTGCCAGCAGGGGGCAGTTGGCCGGCTACACCTTC,CASRGQLAGYTF
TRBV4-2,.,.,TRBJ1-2,TGTGCCAGCAGCTCTAAAACAGGTTTGGGCTATGGCTACACCTTC,CASSSKTGLGYGYTF
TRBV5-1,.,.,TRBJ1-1,TGCGCCAGCAGCTTGGAGGACGGAGTCTACACTGAAGCTTTCTTT,CASSLEDGVYTEAFF
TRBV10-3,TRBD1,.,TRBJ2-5,TGTGCCATCAGTGGGACAGGGCAAGAGACCCAGTACTTC,CAISGTGQETQYF
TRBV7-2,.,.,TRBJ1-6,TGTGCCAGCAGCTTAGGTAGAATCTATAATTCACCCCTCCACTTT,CASSLGRIYNSPLHF
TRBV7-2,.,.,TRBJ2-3,TGTGCCAGCAGCATGCACAACCAAGCGGATACGCAGTATTTT,CASSMHNQADTQYF
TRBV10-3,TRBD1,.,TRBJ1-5,TGTGCCATCAGCCCTACAGGGGGCGCAGTCGGCAATCAGCCCCAGCATTTT,CAISPTGGAVGNQPQHF
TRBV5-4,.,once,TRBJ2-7,TGTGCCAGCAGCTTACCAGGGGGGGTATACGAGCAGTACTTC,CASSLPGGVYEQYF
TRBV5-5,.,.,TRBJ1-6,TGTGCCAGCAGCTTGGCTCCCGGATTTCACAATTCACCCCTCCACTTT,CASSLAPGFHNSPLHF
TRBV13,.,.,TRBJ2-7,TGTGCCAGCAGCTTTAGCGACATTACCTACGAGCAGTACTTC,CASSFSDITYEQYF
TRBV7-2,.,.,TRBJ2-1,TGTGCCAGCAGCCGGGACACTAACAATGAGCAGTTCTTC,CASSRDTNNEQFF
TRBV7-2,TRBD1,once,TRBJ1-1,TGTGCCAGCAGCTTAGTAGGTTCGGCAGGGGGAGCTTTCTTT,CASSLVGSAGGAFF
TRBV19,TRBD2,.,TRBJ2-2,TGTGCCAGTAGTGCATTAGCGGGGGCGCCTTTAGGGGAGCTGTTTTTT,CASSALAGAPLGELFF
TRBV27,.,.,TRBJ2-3,TGTGCCAGCAGTTTATCCCAGGGGACAGATACGCAGTATTTT,CASSLSQGTDTQYF
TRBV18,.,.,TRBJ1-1,TGTGCCAGCTCACCACTACCCTTGAGACAGGAGAACACTGAAGCTTTCTTT,CASSPLPLRQENTEAFF
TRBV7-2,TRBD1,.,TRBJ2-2,TGTGCCAGCAGCTTAACCGGGACAGTTAAAAACACCGGGGAGCTGTTTTTT,CASSLTGTVKNTGELFF
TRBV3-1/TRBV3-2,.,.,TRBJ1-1,TGTGCCAGCAGCCAAGGCCGCGTAGCTTTCTTT,CASSQGRVAFF
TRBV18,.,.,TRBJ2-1,TGTGCCAGCTCACCACAGTCCTCCGAGCAGTTCTTC,CASSPQSSEQFF
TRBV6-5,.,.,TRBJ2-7,TGTGCCAGCAGTTTGAGGGTGGGCGGCTACGAGCAGTACTTC,CASSLRVGGYEQYF
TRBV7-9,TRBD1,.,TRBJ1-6,TGTGCCAGCAGATATAGACAGGGGGCAAGGAATTCACCCCTCCACTTT,CASRYRQGARNSPLHF
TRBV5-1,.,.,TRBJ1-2,TGCGCCAGCAGCTTGGACAGTAGTCTCATTTATGGCTACACCTTC,CASSLDSSLIYGYTF
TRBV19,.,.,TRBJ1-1,TGTGCCAGTAGGGTAAGCGGGGCCATGAACACTGAAGCTTTCTTT,CASRVSGAMNTEAFF